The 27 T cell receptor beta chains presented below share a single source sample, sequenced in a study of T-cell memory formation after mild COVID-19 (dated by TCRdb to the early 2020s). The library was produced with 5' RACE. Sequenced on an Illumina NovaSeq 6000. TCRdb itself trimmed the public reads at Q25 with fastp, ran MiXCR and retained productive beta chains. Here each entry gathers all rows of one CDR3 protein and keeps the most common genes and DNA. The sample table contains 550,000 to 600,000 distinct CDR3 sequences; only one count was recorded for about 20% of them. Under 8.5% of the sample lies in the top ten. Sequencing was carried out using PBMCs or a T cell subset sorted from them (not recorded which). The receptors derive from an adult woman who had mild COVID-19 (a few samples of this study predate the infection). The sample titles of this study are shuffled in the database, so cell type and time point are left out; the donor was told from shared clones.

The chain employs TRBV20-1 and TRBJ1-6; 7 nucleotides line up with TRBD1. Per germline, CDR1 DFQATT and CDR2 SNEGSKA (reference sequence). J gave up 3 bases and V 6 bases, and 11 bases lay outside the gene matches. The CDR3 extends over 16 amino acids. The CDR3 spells CSAGGTARGYNSPLHF. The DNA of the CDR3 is TGCAGTGCCGGAGGGACAGCGAGGGGCTATAATTCACCCCTCCACTTT.

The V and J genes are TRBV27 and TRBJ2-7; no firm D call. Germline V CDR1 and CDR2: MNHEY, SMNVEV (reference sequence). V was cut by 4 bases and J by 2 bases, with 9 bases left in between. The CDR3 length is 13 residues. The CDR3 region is CASSSPPAYEQYF. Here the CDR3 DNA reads TGTGCCAGCAGTTCCCCCCCGGCCTACGAGCAGTACTTC.

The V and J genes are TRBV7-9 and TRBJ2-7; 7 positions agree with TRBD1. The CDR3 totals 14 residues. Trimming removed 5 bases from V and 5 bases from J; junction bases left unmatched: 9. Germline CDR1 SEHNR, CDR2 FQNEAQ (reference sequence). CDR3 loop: CASSEQGWSNEQYF. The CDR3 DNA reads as TGTGCCAGCAGCGAACAGGGGTGGTCCAACGAGCAGTACTTC.

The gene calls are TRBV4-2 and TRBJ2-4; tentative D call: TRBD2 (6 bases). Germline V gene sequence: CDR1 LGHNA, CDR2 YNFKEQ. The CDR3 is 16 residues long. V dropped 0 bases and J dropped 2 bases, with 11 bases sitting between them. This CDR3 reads CASSQEGGGTKNIQYF. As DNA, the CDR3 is TGTGCCAGCAGCCAAGAGGGGGGTGGTACCAAAAACATTCAGTACTTC.

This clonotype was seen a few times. CDR3: CASSFVRGTDTQYF. The CDR3 DNA follows: TGTGCCAGCAGCTTTGTACGGGGCACAGATACGCAGTATTTT. The rearrangement links TRBV7-2 to TRBJ2-3; no clear D gene. Germline values: CDR1 SGHTA, CDR2 FQGNSA. The CDR3 is 14 residues long. The V end was cut by 3 bases, the J end by 1 base, with 8 bases between.

CDR3 sequence: CASSQDVAGSYNEQFF. In DNA, the CDR3 is TGCGCCAGCAGCCAAGATGTAGCGGGCTCCTACAATGAGCAGTTCTTC. This rearrangement joins TRBV4-1 to TRBJ2-1, with 7 nucleotides matching TRBD2. The CDR3 covers 16 residues. V gave up 0 bases and J gave up 0 bases; unmatched junction bases: 2. Per the germline V gene, CDR1 is MGHRA and CDR2 is YSYEKL.

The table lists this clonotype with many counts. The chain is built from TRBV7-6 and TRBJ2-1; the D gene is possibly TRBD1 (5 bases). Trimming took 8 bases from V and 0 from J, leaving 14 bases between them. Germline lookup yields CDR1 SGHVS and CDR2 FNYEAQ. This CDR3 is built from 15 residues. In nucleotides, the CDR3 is TGTGCCAGCTCAAGTCAGGGAAGCTCCTACAATGAGCAGTTCTTC. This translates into CASSSQGSSYNEQFF. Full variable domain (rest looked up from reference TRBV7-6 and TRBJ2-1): GAGVSQSPRYKVTKRGQDVALRCDPISGHVSLYWYRQALGQGPEFLTYFNYEAQQDKSGLPNDRFSAERPEGSISTLTIQRTEQRDSAMYRCASSSQGSSYNEQFFGPGTRLTVL.

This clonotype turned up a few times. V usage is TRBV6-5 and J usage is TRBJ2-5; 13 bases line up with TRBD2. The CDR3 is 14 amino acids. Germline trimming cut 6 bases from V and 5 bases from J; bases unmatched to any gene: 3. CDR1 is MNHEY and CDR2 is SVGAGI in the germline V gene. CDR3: CASRTSGGAETQYF. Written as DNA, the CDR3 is TGTGCCAGCAGAACTAGCGGGGGGGCTGAGACCCAGTACTTC.

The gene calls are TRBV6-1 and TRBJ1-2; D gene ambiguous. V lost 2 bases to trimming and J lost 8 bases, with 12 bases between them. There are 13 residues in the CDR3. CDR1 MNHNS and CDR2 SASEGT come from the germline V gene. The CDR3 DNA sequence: TGTGCCAGCAGTGAATATGGAGCGGGGGGCTACACCTTC. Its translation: CASSEYGAGGYTF.

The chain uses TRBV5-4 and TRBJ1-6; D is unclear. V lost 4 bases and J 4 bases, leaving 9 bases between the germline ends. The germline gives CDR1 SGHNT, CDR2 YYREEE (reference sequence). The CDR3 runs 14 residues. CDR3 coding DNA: TGTGCCAGCAGCGTCACGGGGTATAATTCACCCCTCCACTTT. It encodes CASSVTGYNSPLHF.

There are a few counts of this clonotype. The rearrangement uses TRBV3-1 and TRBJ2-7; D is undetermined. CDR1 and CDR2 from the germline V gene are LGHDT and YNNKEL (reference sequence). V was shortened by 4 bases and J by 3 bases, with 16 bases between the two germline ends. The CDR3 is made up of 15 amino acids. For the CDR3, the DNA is TGTGCCAGCAGCCCCTCAAGAAGTAGACTCTACGAGCAGTACTTC. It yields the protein CASSPSRSRLYEQYF.

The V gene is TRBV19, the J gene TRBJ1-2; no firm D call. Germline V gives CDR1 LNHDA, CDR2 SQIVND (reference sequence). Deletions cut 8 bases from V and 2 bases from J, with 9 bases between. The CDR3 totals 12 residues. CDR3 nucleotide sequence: TGTGCCAGTCGGCAGGAAAACTATGGCTACACCTTC. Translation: CASRQENYGYTF.

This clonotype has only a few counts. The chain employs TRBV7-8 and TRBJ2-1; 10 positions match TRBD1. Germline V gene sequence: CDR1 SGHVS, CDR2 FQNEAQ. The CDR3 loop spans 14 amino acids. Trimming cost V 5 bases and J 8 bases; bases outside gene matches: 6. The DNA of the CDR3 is TGTGCCAGCAGCGCCGGGACAGGGGTGGATGAGCAGTTCTTC. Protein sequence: CASSAGTGVDEQFF. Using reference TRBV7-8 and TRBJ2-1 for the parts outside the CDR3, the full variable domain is GAGVSQSPRYKVAKRGQDVALRCDPISGHVSLFWYQQALGQGPEFLTYFQNEAQLDKSGLPSDRFFAERPEGSVSTLKIQRTQQEDSAVYLCASSAGTGVDEQFFGPGTRLTVL.

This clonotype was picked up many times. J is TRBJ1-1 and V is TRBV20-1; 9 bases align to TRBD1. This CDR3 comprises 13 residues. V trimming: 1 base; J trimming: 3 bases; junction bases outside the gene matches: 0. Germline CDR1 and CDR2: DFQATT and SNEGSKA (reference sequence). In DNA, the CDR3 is TGCAGTGCTAGAGGGACAGGGGACACTGAAGCTTTCTTT. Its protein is CSARGTGDTEAFF.

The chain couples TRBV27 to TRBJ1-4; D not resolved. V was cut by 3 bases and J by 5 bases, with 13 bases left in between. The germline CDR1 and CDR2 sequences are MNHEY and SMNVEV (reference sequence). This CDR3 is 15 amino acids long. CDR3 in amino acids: CASSFVDARNEKLFF. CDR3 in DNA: TGTGCCAGCAGTTTCGTGGACGCAAGAAATGAAAAACTGTTTTTT.

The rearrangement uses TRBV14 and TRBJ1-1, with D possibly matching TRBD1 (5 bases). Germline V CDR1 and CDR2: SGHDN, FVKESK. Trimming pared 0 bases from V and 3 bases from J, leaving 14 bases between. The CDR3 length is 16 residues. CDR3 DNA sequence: TGTGCCAGCAGCCAAGAAATATGGGGCGCCCACACTGAAGCTTTCTTT. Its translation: CASSQEIWGAHTEAFF. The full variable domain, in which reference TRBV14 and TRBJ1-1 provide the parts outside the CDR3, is EAGVTQFPSHSVIEKGQTVTLRCDPISGHDNLYWYRRVMGKEIKFLLHFVKESKQDESGMPNNRFLAERTGGTYSTLKVQPAELEDSGVYFCASSQEIWGAHTEAFFGQGTRLTVV.

Here the CDR3 reads CASNLQGVGTDTQYF. CDR3 in DNA: TGTGCCAGCAACTTACAGGGTGTGGGGACAGATACGCAGTATTTT. This sequence joins TRBV9 and TRBJ2-3; a weak D match, TRBD1 (6 bases). The CDR3 length is 15 residues. CDR1 and CDR2 (germline): SGDLS, YYNGEE. V was shortened by 6 bases and J by 3 bases, with 17 bases between the two germline ends.

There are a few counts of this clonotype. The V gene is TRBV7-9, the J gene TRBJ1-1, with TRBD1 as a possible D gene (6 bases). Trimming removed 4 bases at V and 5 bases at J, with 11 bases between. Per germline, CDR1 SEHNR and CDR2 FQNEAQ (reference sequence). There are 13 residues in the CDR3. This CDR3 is CASSSGAHTEAFF. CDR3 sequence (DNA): TGTGCCAGCAGCTCGGGGGCGCATACTGAAGCTTTCTTT.

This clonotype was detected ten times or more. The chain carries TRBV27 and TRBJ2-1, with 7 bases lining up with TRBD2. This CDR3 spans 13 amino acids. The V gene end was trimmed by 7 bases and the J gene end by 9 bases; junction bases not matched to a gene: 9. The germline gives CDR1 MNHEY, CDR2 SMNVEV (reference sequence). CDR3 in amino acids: CASTRLATFEQFF. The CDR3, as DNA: TGTGCCAGCACACGACTAGCCACCTTTGAGCAGTTCTTC.

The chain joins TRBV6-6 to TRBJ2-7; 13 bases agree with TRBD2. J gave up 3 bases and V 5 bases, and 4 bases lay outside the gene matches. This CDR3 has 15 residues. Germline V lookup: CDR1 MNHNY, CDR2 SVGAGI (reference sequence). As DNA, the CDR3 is TGTGCCAGCAGTCAGGGACTAGCGGGGTTCTACGAGCAGTACTTC. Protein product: CASSQGLAGFYEQYF.

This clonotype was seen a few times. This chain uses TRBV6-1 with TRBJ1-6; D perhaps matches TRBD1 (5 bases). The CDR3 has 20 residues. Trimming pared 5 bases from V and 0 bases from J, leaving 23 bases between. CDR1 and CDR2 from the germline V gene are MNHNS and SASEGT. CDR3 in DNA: TGTGCCAGCAGTCCGGCGGCCGGGGACCTTCGTAGCTCCTATAATTCACCCCTCCACTTT. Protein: CASSPAAGDLRSSYNSPLHF.

The CDR3 here is CASGHPGQGSGGELFF. The DNA of the CDR3 is TGTGCCAGCGGACATCCGGGACAGGGTAGTGGCGGGGAGCTGTTTTTT. The gene calls are TRBV27 and TRBJ2-2, with 9 bases fitting TRBD1. The trim removed 8 bases at V and 7 bases at J, leaving 14 bases unmatched. This CDR3 is 16 amino acids long. Germline V gene lookup returns CDR1 MNHEY and CDR2 SMNVEV (reference sequence).

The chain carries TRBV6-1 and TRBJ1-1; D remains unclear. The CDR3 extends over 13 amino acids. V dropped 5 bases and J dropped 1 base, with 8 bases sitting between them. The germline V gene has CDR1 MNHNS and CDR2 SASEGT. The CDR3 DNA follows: TGTGCCAGCAGTCGGATCTGGAACACTGAAGCTTTCTTT. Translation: CASSRIWNTEAFF.

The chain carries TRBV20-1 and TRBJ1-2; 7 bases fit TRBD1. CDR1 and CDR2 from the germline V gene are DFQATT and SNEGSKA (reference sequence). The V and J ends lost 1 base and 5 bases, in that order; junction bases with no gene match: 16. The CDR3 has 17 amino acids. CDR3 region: CSARGDSLEQGGYGYTF. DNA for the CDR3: TGCAGTGCTAGAGGGGACAGTCTAGAACAAGGGGGGTATGGCTACACCTTC.

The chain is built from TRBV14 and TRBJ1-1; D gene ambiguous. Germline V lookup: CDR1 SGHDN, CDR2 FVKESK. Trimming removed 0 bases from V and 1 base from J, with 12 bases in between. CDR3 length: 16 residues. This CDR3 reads CASSQDLGESNTEAFF. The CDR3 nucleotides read TGTGCCAGCAGCCAAGATCTGGGAGAATCGAACACTGAAGCTTTCTTT. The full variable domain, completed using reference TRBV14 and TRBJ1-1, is EAGVTQFPSHSVIEKGQTVTLRCDPISGHDNLYWYRRVMGKEIKFLLHFVKESKQDESGMPNNRFLAERTGGTYSTLKVQPAELEDSGVYFCASSQDLGESNTEAFFGQGTRLTVV.

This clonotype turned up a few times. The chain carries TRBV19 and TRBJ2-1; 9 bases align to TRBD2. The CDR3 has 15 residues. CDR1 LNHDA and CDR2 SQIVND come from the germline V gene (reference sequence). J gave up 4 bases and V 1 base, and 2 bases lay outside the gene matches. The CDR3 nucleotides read TGTGCCAGTAGTATAGGACTAGCGGTATACAATGAGCAGTTCTTC. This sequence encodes CASSIGLAVYNEQFF.

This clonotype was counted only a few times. CDR3 region: CASSFGAGGQPQHF. CDR3 nucleotide sequence: TGTGCCAGCAGTTTCGGAGCCGGGGGTCAGCCCCAGCATTTT. This rearrangement joins TRBV27 to TRBJ1-5; maybe TRBD1 (5 bases). Germline V gene data show CDR1 as MNHEY and CDR2 as SMNVEV (reference sequence). Trimming left V 3 bases short and J 6 bases short, with 12 bases between. The CDR3 covers 14 residues.